Presented here are 6 T cell receptor beta chains from one specimen sequenced in a study of spatial heterogeneity in lung cancer. Study-level points and caveats: Higher tumor mutation counts went along with higher counts of expanded intratumoral alpha and beta TCRs.

TCRdb redid the calling of the 5' RACE reads with MiXCR, one entry per CDR3 protein. The data contain 9,000 to 13,000 distinct CDR3 sequences, approximately 12% of them singletons. Which antigens these TCRs recognize remains unknown. Time point noted: sample taken at primary tumor resection. Sequenced here: lung tumor tissue, sampled at surgery. These receptors were obtained from a male donor with early-stage non-small cell lung cancer.

This clonotype is medium-sized. J is TRBJ2-7 and V is TRBV28, with D perhaps TRBD1 (6 bases). The V gene lost 8 bases and the J gene lost 2 bases, with 16 bases spanning the gap. The CDR3 sequence is 14 residues long. CDR1 is MDHEN and CDR2 is SYDVKM in the germline V gene. The CDR3 here is CASERGHNAYEQYF. The CDR3 DNA reads TGTGCCAGCGAGAGGGGACATAACGCCTACGAGCAGTACTTC.

Many counts were recorded for this clonotype. J is TRBJ1-2 and V is TRBV6-4; D ambiguous. Germline V lookup: CDR1 MRHNA, CDR2 SNTAGT. The CDR3 runs to 12 residues. Deletions cut 6 bases from V and 4 bases from J, with 9 bases between. The CDR3 coding sequence is TGTGCCAGCAGGTTGTGGTTCTATGGCTACACCTTC. Translating gives CASRLWFYGYTF.

In its sample, this clonotype was seen many times. The chain is built from TRBV27 and TRBJ1-1; 9 bases match TRBD1. There are 14 residues in the CDR3. CDR1 and CDR2 from the germline V gene are MNHEY and SMNVEV (reference sequence). The V gene end was trimmed by 6 bases and the J gene end by 6 bases; junction bases not matched to a gene: 8. CDR3 loop: CASRGDREFAEAFF. The CDR3 DNA sequence: TGTGCCAGCAGGGGGGACAGGGAATTTGCTGAAGCTTTCTTT.

This clonotype is classed as medium-sized. The chain uses TRBV7-8 and TRBJ2-4, with D unclear. Germline loops: CDR1 SGHVS, CDR2 FQNEAQ. Trimming took 5 bases from V and 0 from J, leaving 11 bases between them. The CDR3 is 15 residues long. In DNA form, the CDR3 reads TGTGCCAGCAGCCTGAATCTACTAGCCAAAAACATTCAGTACTTC. Residues: CASSLNLLAKNIQYF.

By share of the sample, this clonotype is medium-sized. The V call is TRBV11-2, the J call TRBJ1-1; possibly TRBD1 for D (5 bases). V was pared by 5 bases and J by 3 bases, with 16 bases between. The germline V gene encodes CDR1 SGHAT and CDR2 FQNNGV. The CDR3 totals 15 residues. The DNA of the CDR3 is TGTGCCAGCAGCCCTGCCCGGGGGACGGACACTGAAGCTTTCTTT. Encoded protein: CASSPARGTDTEAFF.

This clonotype appeared many times. CDR3 region: CAWSPGTSEADTQYF. The CDR3, as DNA: TGTGCCTGGAGCCCAGGGACTAGTGAGGCAGATACGCAGTATTTT. The chain employs TRBV30 and TRBJ2-3, with 8 bases lining up with TRBD2. This CDR3 is 15 amino acids long. Trimming removed 3 bases from V and 4 bases from J; junction bases left unmatched: 9. Germline V CDR1 and CDR2: GTSNPN, SVGIG (reference sequence).